These T cell receptor beta chains were read from a single sample in a study of radiation and T cells in renal cell carcinoma. The data were produced by immunoSEQ multiplex PCR, yet TCRdb's version contains in-frame clones alone and is incomplete. Of around 26,000 clones listed, 81% are singletons. The input for sequencing was blood, taken from a patient whose treatment included radiotherapy and nephrectomy. The receptors come from a man aged 55 to 70 with renal cell carcinoma. The CDR3 runs from the conserved cysteine through the conserved F or W. A D gene is named only where the DNA matches it firmly. Size is stated for part of the rows, as once, few or many counts, or as a class when the clone is expanded.

v_gene	len	d_gene	j_gene	abundance	CDR3aa	CDR3nt
TRBV2	16	.	TRBJ2-4	.	CASSELGSVLGVIQYF	TGTGCCAGCAGTGAACTCGGGTCGGTTCTCGGTGTCATTCAGTACTTC
TRBV9	14	.	TRBJ2-3	.	CASSVSSGPDTQYF	TGTGCCAGCAGCGTTAGTAGCGGCCCAGATACGCAGTATTTT
TRBV12-5	18	TRBD2	TRBJ2-1	.	CASGLGLAGGSSYNEQFF	TGTGCTAGTGGTTTGGGCCTAGCGGGAGGTAGCTCCTACAATGAGCAGTTCTTC
TRBV5-1	13	.	TRBJ1-5	.	CASSLDGYQPQHF	TGCGCCAGCAGCTTGGACGGATACCAGCCCCAGCATTTT
TRBV7-7	13	.	TRBJ2-7	.	CASSPGPQLVQYF	TGTGCCAGCAGCCCGGGACCCCAGCTGGTGCAGTACTTC
TRBV5-1	14	.	TRBJ2-3	.	CASSLIGRTDTQYF	TGCGCCAGCAGCTTGATCGGCCGCACAGATACGCAGTATTTT
TRBV9	12	TRBD1	TRBJ1-2	.	CASSVSGGGYTF	TGTGCCAGCAGCGTTTCAGGGGGCGGCTACACCTTC
TRBV4-2	15	TRBD2	TRBJ2-7	.	CASSQGLGEGYEQYF	TGTGCCAGCAGCCAAGGGTTAGGGGAGGGGTACGAGCAGTACTTC
TRBV7-9	15	.	TRBJ1-3	.	CASSLTIVTGNTIYF	TGTGCCAGCAGCTTAACGATAGTCACTGGAAACACCATATATTTT
TRBV7-9	15	TRBD1	TRBJ1-4	many	CASSLGKQGAGKLFF	TGTGCCAGCAGCTTAGGGAAGCAGGGGGCCGGAAAACTGTTTTTT
TRBV10-3	14	.	TRBJ2-5	few	CAISGGRPGETQYF	TGTGCCATCAGTGGGGGACGGCCGGGGGAGACCCAGTACTTC
TRBV18	15	.	TRBJ2-1	.	CASSPLTNGGDEQFF	TGTGCCAGCTCACCACTCACTAACGGGGGCGATGAGCAGTTCTTC
TRBV5-3	15	TRBD1	TRBJ1-2	.	CARSLRQGFRGGYTF	TGTGCCAGAAGCTTAAGACAGGGCTTCAGGGGAGGCTACACCTTC
TRBV18	15	.	TRBJ1-5	.	CASSPPGGPRQPQHF	TGTGCCAGCTCACCACCGGGGGGCCCGAGGCAGCCCCAGCATTTT
TRBV9	15	TRBD2	TRBJ2-1	.	CASSVVGTSGHEQFF	TGTGCCAGCAGCGTAGTCGGGACTAGCGGCCATGAGCAGTTCTTC
TRBV6-5	16	.	TRBJ2-1	.	CASSYSESGGAWEQFF	TGTGCCAGCAGTTACTCGGAATCCGGAGGGGCATGGGAGCAGTTCTTC
TRBV7-8	13	TRBD2	TRBJ2-3	.	CAGGGGPADTQYF	TGTGCCGGGGGCGGGGGGCCAGCAGATACGCAGTATTTT
TRBV7-8	16	TRBD1	TRBJ1-2	.	CASSPSSGQALYGYTF	TGTGCCAGCAGCCCTAGTTCGGGACAGGCTCTCTATGGCTACACCTTC
TRBV7-8	15	TRBD1	TRBJ1-2	.	CASSPSLQGVDGYTF	TGTGCCAGCAGCCCGTCACTCCAGGGGGTGGATGGCTACACCTTC
TRBV30	13	.	TRBJ1-5	.	CAWGPGGNQPQHF	TGTGCCTGGGGCCCGGGGGGAAATCAGCCCCAGCATTTT
TRBV15	14	.	TRBJ2-3	.	CATSRDTRTDTQYF	TGTGCCACCAGCAGAGATACACGCACAGATACGCAGTATTTT
TRBV7-9	14	.	TRBJ2-4	once	CASSLEQSSGIQYF	TGTGCCAGCAGCTTAGAGCAGAGTTCGGGCATTCAGTACTTC
TRBV7-9	13	.	TRBJ2-3	.	CASSLVVADTQYF	TGTGCCAGCAGCTTAGTGGTCGCAGATACGCAGTATTTT
TRBV5-4	15	TRBD2	TRBJ2-4	.	CASSLAVAGGVIQYF	TGTGCCAGCAGCTTGGCCGTAGCGGGGGGTGTCATTCAGTACTTC
TRBV2	13	.	TRBJ1-1	.	CGTTFTMNTEAFF	TGTGGAACAACTTTCACTATGAACACTGAAGCTTTCTTT
TRBV21-1	12	.	TRBJ1-1	.	CASSTDSRGAFF	TGTGCCAGCAGCACCGACAGCCGCGGTGCTTTCTTT
TRBV5-1	15	.	TRBJ1-4	.	CASSSNFGTQEKLFF	TGCGCCAGCAGCTCTAACTTCGGGACCCAAGAAAAACTGTTTTTT
TRBV5-6	13	TRBD2	TRBJ2-7	.	CASSFLGRAEQYF	TGTGCCAGCAGCTTCCTCGGGAGGGCCGAGCAGTACTTC
TRBV6-6	12	.	TRBJ2-3	once	CASSYSGDTQYF	TGTGCCAGCAGTTACTCGGGAGATACGCAGTATTTT
TRBV6-5	13	.	TRBJ2-1	.	CASESRGSDEQFF	TGTGCCAGCGAGTCCCGGGGGTCGGATGAGCAGTTCTTC
TRBV23-1	18	.	TRBJ1-2	once	CASNAKVVGRGPNYGYTF	TGCGCCAGCAACGCGAAGGTCGTCGGTCGGGGGCCGAACTATGGCTACACCTTC
TRBV5-6	15	TRBD2	TRBJ2-1	.	CASSSPGLATDEQFF	TGTGCCAGCAGCTCACCGGGACTAGCGACCGATGAGCAGTTCTTC
TRBV7-9	14	.	TRBJ2-3	.	CASSQAPLTDTQYF	TGTGCCAGCAGCCAAGCGCCACTGACAGATACGCAGTATTTT
TRBV10-3	14	TRBD1	TRBJ1-4	.	CATRETGGFEKLFF	TGTGCCACCCGGGAGACAGGGGGCTTTGAAAAACTGTTTTTT
TRBV21-1	16	.	TRBJ2-5	.	CASSPRGTQEQETQYF	TGTGCCAGCAGCCCCCGGGGCACCCAGGAACAAGAGACCCAGTACTTC
TRBV2	14	.	TRBJ2-1	.	CASNQRRRDNEQFF	TGTGCCAGCAACCAGCGCCGGAGGGATAATGAGCAGTTCTTC
TRBV6-1	16	.	TRBJ2-3	.	CASSDRGVGGLDTQYF	TGTGCCAGCAGTGATAGAGGAGTGGGGGGCTTGGATACGCAGTATTTT
TRBV6-5	16	.	TRBJ2-5	.	CASSYDFRAGEETQYF	TGTGCCAGCAGTTACGATTTTCGGGCAGGGGAAGAGACCCAGTACTTC
TRBV27	17	TRBD2	TRBJ2-1	.	CASKSFLGGGLNNEQFF	TGTGCCAGCAAGAGTTTTTTGGGCGGGGGTCTTAACAATGAGCAGTTCTTC
TRBV7-2	13	.	TRBJ2-7	.	CASSLEGVREQYF	TGTGCCAGCAGCTTAGAAGGGGTGCGGGAGCAGTACTTC
TRBV7-2	13	.	TRBJ1-4	.	CASSPRAGEKLFF	TGTGCCAGCAGCCCTCGGGCCGGGGAAAAACTGTTTTTT
TRBV7-8	16	TRBD1	TRBJ1-1	medium-sized	CASSLRDRGSNTEAFF	TGTGCCAGCAGCTTAAGGGACAGGGGCTCGAACACTGAAGCTTTCTTT
TRBV5-6	16	TRBD1	TRBJ2-4	.	CASSFLGQGGQNIQYF	TGTGCCAGCAGCTTCCTCGGACAGGGGGGACAAAACATTCAGTACTTC
TRBV18	16	.	TRBJ1-1	few	CASSPNFRGVNTEAFF	TGTGCCAGCTCACCAAACTTCAGGGGCGTAAACACTGAAGCTTTCTTT
TRBV20-1	11	.	TRBJ2-3	.	CSPQTPDTQYF	TGCAGTCCACAAACACCGGATACGCAGTATTTT
TRBV2	18	TRBD2	TRBJ2-7	.	CASRAPPGLAGESYEQYF	TGTGCCAGCAGGGCCCCCCCGGGACTAGCGGGAGAATCCTACGAGCAGTACTTC
TRBV4-2	16	.	TRBJ2-1	once	CASSQETGTVRNEQFF	TGTGCCAGCAGCCAGGAAACCGGGACTGTGCGCAATGAGCAGTTCTTC
TRBV7-2	12	TRBD2	TRBJ2-1	.	CASRVGTSGQFF	TGTGCCAGCAGGGTTGGGACTAGCGGGCAGTTCTTC
TRBV4-3	13	TRBD1	TRBJ2-5	once	CASSRDSQETQYF	TGCGCCAGCAGTCGGGACAGCCAAGAGACCCAGTACTTC
TRBV15	16	TRBD1	TRBJ1-2	.	CATSRDRVGDRDGYTF	TGTGCCACCAGCAGAGATAGGGTAGGGGACAGAGATGGCTACACCTTC
TRBV5-1	14	.	TRBJ2-7	.	CASSLTGATYEQYF	TGCGCCAGCAGCTTGACGGGGGCAACCTACGAGCAGTACTTC
TRBV6-1	17	TRBD1	TRBJ2-3	.	CASSANRGHYTPDTQYF	TGTGCCAGCAGTGCGAACAGGGGCCACTACACGCCAGATACGCAGTATTTT
TRBV7-3	16	.	TRBJ2-3	.	CASSQGVGTSTDTQYF	TGTGCCAGCTCGCAAGGGGTTGGCACTAGCACAGATACGCAGTATTTT
TRBV27	15	TRBD1	TRBJ2-6	few	CASSRDRLGANVLTF	TGTGCCAGCAGTCGGGACAGACTTGGGGCCAACGTCCTGACTTTC